This TCR beta chain was observed in a study of blood T cells in healthy people across ages. Sample-barcoded 5' priming and a J-beta primer mix drove a second PCR of about 6 to 12 cycles. TCRdb reprocessed the 5' RACE reads with MiXCR, giving one entry per CDR3 protein. The table records almost 1 million distinct CDR3 sequences, roughly 47% of them present only once. Aged roughly 6 to 90, donors were systemically healthy Caucasians from Russia. CDR1 and CDR2 from the germline V gene are DFQATT and SNEGSKA (reference sequence). Trimming took 3 bases from V and 3 from J; bases not matched to a gene: 8. The CDR3 loop spans 17 amino acids. This clonotype was recorded only once.

Specimen: blood. The V call is TRBV20-1, the J call TRBJ2-1, with 13 bases aligning to TRBD2. The clonotype was recovered from an older woman in good health. The CDR3 reads CSARGTSGAPVYNEQFF. The DNA of the CDR3 is TGCAGTGCTAGGGGGACTAGCGGGGCCCCCGTCTACAATGAGCAGTTCTTC.